These 29 T cell receptor beta chains originate from one sample sequenced in a study of read filtering for tumor transcriptome and immune sequencing. The library was built from 400 ng RNA with molecular barcoded adaptors for alpha/delta and beta/gamma chains. MiXCR was run by TCRdb on the reads, yielding one entry per CDR3 protein. The data contain tens of thousands of distinct CDR3 sequences, roughly 21% of them singletons. Material: a population of CD138-negative cells sorted from bone marrow. Receptors originate from a donor over 35 with multiple myeloma.

This clonotype was found once. The genes are TRBV29-1 and TRBJ1-2; 11 nucleotides line up with TRBD1. Germline trimming cut 7 bases from V and 5 bases from J; bases unmatched to any gene: 6. The length of the CDR3 is 13 residues. Germline assignment: CDR1 SQVTM and CDR2 ANQGSEA. CDR3 bases: TGCAGCGCTAGGACAGGGGGCGCGTATGGCTACACCTTC. Its translation: CSARTGGAYGYTF.

This clonotype appeared many times. The chain combines TRBV27 with TRBJ1-5; no clear D gene. This CDR3 has 16 residues. Germline-derived CDR1 and CDR2 are MNHEY and SMNVEV (reference sequence). V was cut by 1 base and J by 1 base, with 11 bases left in between. In DNA form, the CDR3 reads TGTGCCAGCAGTTTATTCCCACCCCAGAGCAATCAGCCCCAGCATTTT. Translated, it gives CASSLFPPQSNQPQHF.

This clonotype was seen a handful of times. V gene TRBV5-4 combines with J gene TRBJ2-5; possibly TRBD2 for D (6 bases). This CDR3 is built from 14 residues. Trimming left V 4 bases short and J 2 bases short, with 12 bases between. Germline CDR1 is SGHNT and CDR2 is YYREEE (reference sequence). The CDR3 sequence: CASSPVGGQETQYF. For the CDR3, the DNA is TGTGCCAGCAGCCCGGTGGGGGGTCAAGAGACCCAGTACTTC.

This clonotype was picked up many times. The chain uses TRBV5-4 and TRBJ2-7; maybe TRBD1 (7 bases). The CDR3 covers 14 residues. V dropped 5 bases and J dropped 2 bases, with 14 bases sitting between them. CDR1 is SGHNT, CDR2 YYREEE, per germline (reference sequence). The CDR3 is CASSLQGGPYEQYF. In nucleotides, the CDR3 is TGTGCCAGCAGTTTGCAGGGGGGTCCCTACGAGCAGTACTTC.

This clonotype has at least ten counts. The genes are TRBV18 and TRBJ1-1, with TRBD1 matching over 7 bases. The CDR3 has 16 amino acids. J gave up 1 base and V 3 bases, and 8 bases lay outside the gene matches. Germline V gene sequence: CDR1 KGHSH, CDR2 LQKENI. Here the CDR3 reads CASSPRQGNSNTEAFF. The DNA of the CDR3 is TGTGCCAGCTCACCTCGACAGGGAAACTCGAACACTGAAGCTTTCTTT. The whole variable domain, remainder taken from reference TRBV18 and TRBJ1-1, is NAGVMQNPRHLVRRRGQEARLRCSPMKGHSHVYWYRQLPEEGLKFMVYLQKENIIDESGMPKERFSAEFPKEGPSILRIQQVVRGDSAAYFCASSPRQGNSNTEAFFGQGTRLTVV.

This clonotype was recorded at least ten times. The chain carries TRBV5-5 and TRBJ2-3, with TRBD1 matching 9 bases. The germline CDR1 and CDR2 sequences are SGHKS and YYEKEE (reference sequence). The CDR3 is 14 residues long. Trimming at V came to 1 base and at J to 6 bases, leaving 3 bases not matched to a gene. This chain's CDR3 is CASSLQGTGDTQYF. The CDR3 nucleotides are TGTGCCAGCAGCTTGCAAGGGACAGGGGATACGCAGTATTTT.

This clonotype came up many times. This chain connects TRBV11-1 to TRBJ1-1; TRBD1 agrees at 9 bases. Germline values: CDR1 SGHAT, CDR2 FQDESV (reference sequence). The CDR3 consists of 14 residues. Trimming took 6 bases from V and 8 from J; bases not matched to a gene: 10. The CDR3 region is CASSQPGQGLEAFF. CDR3 coding DNA: TGTGCCAGCAGTCAGCCGGGACAGGGCCTAGAAGCTTTCTTT.

For this clonotype: A much larger clonotype is one base distant, so this may be a read error. V usage is TRBV7-3 and J usage is TRBJ2-1; TRBD2 matches 14 bases. Germline CDR1 and CDR2: SGHTA and FQGTGA. The CDR3 is 16 residues long. The CDR3 nucleotides read TGTGCCAGCAGCTTGACTAGCGGGGGGGTCTACAATGGGCAGTTCTTC. This gives the protein CASSLTSGGVYNGQFF. The full variable domain, completed using reference TRBV7-3 and TRBJ2-1, is GAGVSQTPSNKVTEKGKYVELRCDPISGHTALYWYRQSLGQGPEFLIYFQGTGAADDSGLPNDRFFAVRPEGSVSTLKIQRTERGDSAVYLCASSLTSGGVYNGQFFGPGTRLTVL.

This clonotype has a handful of counts. The rearrangement joins TRBV4-1 to TRBJ2-3, with unresolved D. Germline CDR1 is MGHRA and CDR2 is YSYEKL. This CDR3 has 13 residues. The V and J ends lost 0 bases and 8 bases respectively, with 9 bases between them. The CDR3, as DNA: TGCGCCAGCAGCCAAGATAGGCTCTTTACGCAGTATTTT. It is translated as CASSQDRLFTQYF.

This clonotype was observed many times. The chain has TRBV5-1 and TRBJ2-3; D is possibly TRBD2 (6 bases). The CDR3 loop spans 15 amino acids. V was trimmed by 2 bases and J by 2 bases, leaving 12 bases between them. CDR1 and CDR2 from the germline V gene are SGHRS and YFSETQ. CDR3 amino acids: CASSLRGRITDTQYF. The CDR3 nucleotides are TGCGCCAGCAGCTTACGGGGGAGAATCACAGATACGCAGTATTTT. Full variable domain (remainder filled in from reference TRBV5-1 and TRBJ2-3): KAGVTQTPRYLIKTRGQQVTLSCSPISGHRSVSWYQQTPGQGLQFLFEYFSETQRNKGNFPGRFSGRQFSNSRSEMNVSTLELGDSALYLCASSLRGRITDTQYFGPGTRLTVL.

This clonotype was seen many times. The chain couples TRBV5-1 to TRBJ2-5; 7 nucleotides agree with TRBD1. Germline-derived CDR1 and CDR2 are SGHRS and YFSETQ. CDR3 length: 14 residues. V dropped 5 bases and J dropped 1; count of bases not matched to a gene: 5. CDR3 in DNA: TGCGCCAGCAGGAGGACAGGCGTCCAAGAGACCCAGTACTTC. As protein: CASRRTGVQETQYF.

V and J are TRBV10-2 and TRBJ2-2, with 9 bases fitting TRBD2. This CDR3 region has 15 residues. CDR1 and CDR2 from the germline V gene are WSHSY and SAAADI. V dropped 6 bases and J dropped 2; count of bases not matched to a gene: 4. The CDR3 coding sequence is TGCGCCAGCAGGATAGCGGGGGATAACACCGGGGAGCTGTTTTTT. It encodes CASRIAGDNTGELFF.

Ten or more counts support this clonotype. The chain employs TRBV11-2 and TRBJ2-6; either TRBD1 or TRBD2 may fit D (5 bases each). There are 21 residues in the CDR3. Germline CDR1 reads SGHAT; CDR2 reads FQNNGV. The germline V and J ends were trimmed by 2 bases and 1 base, with 24 bases remaining between them. The CDR3 nucleotides are TGTGCCAGCAGCTTAAAGAGGGTAGGGCAGGGAATCCCGTCTGGGGCCAACGTCCTGACTTTC. This translates into CASSLKRVGQGIPSGANVLTF.

This clonotype was detected ten times or more. V gene TRBV19 combines with J gene TRBJ1-5; D possibly corresponds to TRBD1 (5 bases). Germline V gene lookup returns CDR1 LNHDA and CDR2 SQIVND (reference sequence). The CDR3 has 18 amino acids. Trimming removed 2 bases at V and 5 bases at J, with 22 bases between. The CDR3 bases are TGTGCCAGTAGTATAAAGGTTGTGTCGGGGGAGGTCCATCAGCCCCAGCATTTT. It translates to CASSIKVVSGEVHQPQHF.

Concerning this clonotype itself: A much larger clone is a single base away; this may be a read error. This sequence joins TRBV2 and TRBJ2-3; 10 nucleotides agree with TRBD2. The CDR3 loop spans 18 amino acids. From germline, CDR1 is SNHLY and CDR2 FYNNEI. After removal of 6 bases from V and 2 bases from J, the junction contained 14 bases not matched to a gene. CDR3 residues: CASSKVKREGVATDTQYF. The CDR3 DNA is TGTGCCAGCAGCAAAGTGAAGCGGGAGGGAGTGGCCACAGATACGCAGTATTTT.

This clonotype was recorded many times. V and J are TRBV4-2 and TRBJ2-1; 12 bases fit TRBD2. Germline CDR1 LGHNA, CDR2 YNFKEQ. The CDR3 is 20 residues long. V was pared by 0 bases and J by 0 bases, with 9 bases of the junction left unmatched. The CDR3: CASSQDSTSGGFSSYNEQFF. CDR3 sequence (DNA): TGTGCCAGCAGCCAAGATTCGACTAGCGGGGGATTTAGCTCCTACAATGAGCAGTTCTTC.

The chain combines TRBV30 with TRBJ1-5, with TRBD1 as a possible D gene (5 bases). This CDR3 has 13 amino acids. From germline, CDR1 is GTSNPN and CDR2 SVGIG (reference sequence). Trimming took 0 bases from V and 6 from J, leaving 9 bases between them. The CDR3 here is CAWSVSGGQPQHF. The CDR3 DNA is TGTGCCTGGAGTGTTTCCGGGGGTCAGCCCCAGCATTTT. The complete variable domain, with remaining parts taken from reference TRBV30 and TRBJ1-5, reads SQTIHQWPATLVQPVGSPLSLECTVEGTSNPNLYWYRQAAGRGLQLLFYSVGIGQISSEVPQNLSASRPQDRQFILSSKKLLLSDSGFYLCAWSVSGGQPQHFGDGTRLSIL.

This clonotype was observed a few times. The chain joins TRBV7-9 to TRBJ2-2, with D possibly matching TRBD1 (6 bases). The germline CDR1 and CDR2 sequences are SEHNR and FQNEAQ (reference sequence). Deletions cut 5 bases from V and 7 bases from J, with 11 bases between. This CDR3 contains 13 residues. The CDR3 loop reads CASSLQGRGELFF. For the CDR3, the DNA is TGTGCCAGCAGCCTACAGGGTCGCGGGGAGCTGTTTTTT.

This clonotype was picked up many times. J is TRBJ1-2 and V is TRBV28; D ambiguous. The CDR3 runs to 11 residues. Between the trimmed V and J ends, which lost 0 bases and 11 bases, there was a span of 7 bases. In germline, CDR1 is MDHEN, CDR2 SYDVKM. CDR3 amino acids: CASSLWQRYTF. For the CDR3, the DNA is TGTGCCAGCAGTTTATGGCAAAGGTACACCTTC.

This clonotype was picked up one time. This may be a read error, as it is one base from a much larger clone. The V gene is TRBV10-3, the J gene TRBJ1-1, with D possibly being TRBD1 (5 bases). There are 14 residues in the CDR3. V was cut by 10 bases and J by 6 bases, with 21 bases left in between. CDR1 ENHRY and CDR2 SYGVKD come from the germline V gene. The CDR3 here is CARHRTGRRAEAFF. The CDR3 DNA sequence: TGTGCCAGGCACCGGACGGGACGCCGCGCTGAAGCTTTCTTT.

V gene TRBV5-4 combines with J gene TRBJ2-4; possibly TRBD2 for D (7 bases). Trimming stripped 0 bases from V and 0 bases from J, with 13 bases between. Per germline, CDR1 SGHNT and CDR2 YYREEE (reference sequence). The CDR3 totals 17 residues. CDR3 nucleotide sequence: TGTGCCAGCAGCTTGGAGGGGGGGCTAATAGCCAAAAACATTCAGTACTTC. Its translation is CASSLEGGLIAKNIQYF.

As for this clonotype: A far larger clone is just one base off, so this is likely a read error. V gene TRBV5-1 combines with J gene TRBJ2-1; no definite D call. Per germline, CDR1 SGHRS and CDR2 YFSETQ. The CDR3 consists of 15 residues. The CDR3 bases are TGTGCCAGCAGTTCAAGGTGGGCGAATTACAATGAGCAGTTCTTC. This gives the protein CASSSRWANYNEQFF.

In its sample, this clonotype was seen many times. The chain employs TRBV27 and TRBJ1-1; TRBD1 matches 10 bases. Germline assignment: CDR1 MNHEY and CDR2 SMNVEV (reference sequence). The CDR3 length is 13 residues. V lost 6 bases and J lost 4; bases outside the gene matches: 2. CDR3 region: CASRRTGGTEAFF. The CDR3, as DNA: TGTGCCAGCAGGCGGACAGGGGGCACTGAAGCTTTCTTT.

This clonotype was counted between two and nine times. The V call is TRBV14, the J call TRBJ1-2; D ambiguous. Germline V gene sequence: CDR1 SGHDN, CDR2 FVKESK. V was shortened by 0 bases and J by 7 bases, with 12 bases between the two germline ends. The CDR3 contains 14 residues. The CDR3 sequence: CASSQDGPLSGYTF. In nucleotides, the CDR3 is TGTGCCAGCAGCCAAGATGGACCCCTCAGTGGCTACACCTTC.

Ten or more counts support this clonotype. V usage is TRBV27 and J usage is TRBJ2-2, with 11 bases lining up with TRBD2. The CDR3 has 18 amino acids. The germline gives CDR1 MNHEY, CDR2 SMNVEV (reference sequence). The V segment lost 7 bases and the J segment 0 bases; nucleotides outside the gene matches: 10. Here the CDR3 DNA reads TGTGCCAGCAACAAAATTAGCGGGGGGGCCTCGAACACCGGGGAGCTGTTTTTT. This gives the protein CASNKISGGASNTGELFF.

The chain carries TRBV12-3 or TRBV12-4 and TRBJ1-1, with 8 bases fitting TRBD1. CDR3 length: 13 residues. The V segment lost 5 bases and the J segment 3 bases; nucleotides outside the gene matches: 2. The CDR3 DNA follows: TGTGCCAGCAGTCACAGGGGGGACACTGAAGCTTTCTTT. As protein: CASSHRGDTEAFF.

This clonotype was recorded many times. The chain joins TRBV14 to TRBJ2-3; D is uncertain. The CDR3 spans 13 residues. The germline V gene encodes CDR1 SGHDN and CDR2 FVKESK. Trimming removed 4 bases at V and 4 bases at J, with 9 bases between. CDR3 DNA: TGTGCCAGCAGCCCTCAAGGACCAGATACGCAGTATTTT. This codes for CASSPQGPDTQYF.

This clonotype was seen at least ten times. The V and J genes are TRBV12-3 or TRBV12-4 and TRBJ2-3; D is possibly TRBD1 (6 bases). Between the trimmed V and J ends, which lost 6 bases and 0 bases, there was a span of 10 bases. The CDR3 length is 14 residues. The CDR3 nucleotides are TGTGCCAGCAGCCCGGGACACAGCACAGATACGCAGTATTTT. The encoded protein is CASSPGHSTDTQYF.

This clonotype was recorded at least ten times. This chain links TRBV2 with TRBJ2-6; the D is unclear. Germline V lookup: CDR1 SNHLY, CDR2 FYNNEI. Deletions cut 4 bases from V and 10 bases from J, with 11 bases between. The CDR3 is 13 residues long. The CDR3 here is CASSGQRQNVLTF. The CDR3 bases are TGTGCCAGCAGTGGGCAGCGTCAAAACGTCCTGACTTTC.